The clone carrying this T cell receptor beta chain has more than one count but fewer than ten. The entry originates in a study of T cell changes during pregnancy in multiple sclerosis. TCRdb's table, derived via immunoSEQ multiplex PCR, lists solely in-frame clones and lacks some. The sample has approximately 100,000 clones, 94% seen once. CDR1 is SGHNT and CDR2 is YYREEE in the germline V gene (reference sequence). Trimming cost V 1 base and J 1 base, with 11 bases left between them. The CDR3 consists of 16 residues. This clonotype was sampled from a female donor with multiple sclerosis, enrolled in a pregnancy study. This chain joins TRBV5-4 and TRBJ2-2, with TRBD1 as a possible D gene (6 bases). Sequencing used peripheral blood, obtained before pregnancy. CDR3 in DNA: TGTGCCAGCAGCTTGTTTAAGGGACAGAACACCGGGGAGCTGTTTTTT. This gives the protein CASSLFKGQNTGELFF.